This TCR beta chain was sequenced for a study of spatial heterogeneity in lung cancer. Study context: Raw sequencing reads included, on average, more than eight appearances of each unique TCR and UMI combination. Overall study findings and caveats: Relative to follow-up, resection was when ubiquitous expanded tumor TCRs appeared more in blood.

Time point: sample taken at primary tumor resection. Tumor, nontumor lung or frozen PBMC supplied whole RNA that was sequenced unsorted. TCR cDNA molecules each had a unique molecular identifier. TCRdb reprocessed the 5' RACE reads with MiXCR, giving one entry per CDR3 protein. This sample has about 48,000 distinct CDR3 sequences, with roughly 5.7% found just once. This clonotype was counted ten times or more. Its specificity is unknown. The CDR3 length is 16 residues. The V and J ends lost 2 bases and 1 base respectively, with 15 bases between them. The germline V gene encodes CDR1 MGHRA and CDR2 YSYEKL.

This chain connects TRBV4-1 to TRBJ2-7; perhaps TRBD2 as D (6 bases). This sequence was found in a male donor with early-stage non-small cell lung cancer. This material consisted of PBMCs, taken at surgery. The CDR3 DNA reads TGCGCCAGCAGCCAAAGGCCGGGACTCCTGTCCTACGAGCAGTACTTC. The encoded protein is CASSQRPGLLSYEQYF.